One TCR beta chain is described in this entry. Antigen specificity is unknown. The CDR3 sequence is 16 residues long. Germline CDR1 SGHTA, CDR2 FQGNSA. The data originate from a study of monozygotic twins with inflammatory bowel disease. Broader study findings: Repertoire likeness was no different across concordant and discordant twins, perhaps owing to restricted power.

Per donor, approximately 2.3 ml of blood was collected and frozen. No T cells were sorted before total RNA was taken from whole blood. Template-switch reactions added UMIs with a 6-nucleotide sample barcode. With the 5' RACE reads reprocessed, TCRdb shows one record per CDR3 protein and no DNA. Recorded for this sample: 85,000 to 110,000 distinct CDR3 sequences. The source is a human donor with ulcerative colitis or Crohn's disease, or a healthy co-twin of an affected twin (not recorded which). The J gene is TRBJ2-4, the V gene TRBV7-2; the D gene TCRdb calls, TRBD2, cannot be checked with no DNA. Sequenced input: blood. The chain's CDR3 is CASSLVWTGVGNIQYF.